These 15 T cell receptor beta chains originate from one sample sequenced in a study of cytomegalovirus exposure and HLA in healthy donors. The study ran its PCR with 60 Vbeta and 13 Jbeta primers. TCRdb keeps only in-frame clones here, not all; method: immunoSEQ multiplex PCR. This table holds 100,000 to 150,000 clones. The sample comprised PBMCs. These receptors were taken from a woman in her forties in good health and CMV-seropositive.

The genes are TRBV11-3 and TRBJ2-3; tentatively, D is TRBD1 (6 bases). The CDR3 totals 14 residues. CDR1 is SGHNT, CDR2 YENEEA, per germline. V was trimmed by 5 bases and J by 0 bases, leaving 9 bases between them. CDR3 sequence reads: CASSQGSSTDTQYF. Here the CDR3 DNA reads TGTGCCAGCAGCCAGGGGTCCAGCACAGATACGCAGTATTTT.

Regarding this clone: The junction shows a germline mismatch at one end, possibly a read error. This chain uses TRBV9 with TRBJ1-3, with no clear D. This CDR3 contains 11 residues. Germline V gives CDR1 SGDLS, CDR2 YYNGEE. The CDR3 is CASSGGNAIYF. The CDR3 bases are TGTGCCAGCAGCGGCGGAAACGCCATATATTTT.

The chain couples TRBV14 to TRBJ2-3, with D uncertain. V lost 4 bases and J lost 5, with 10 bases in between. Germline CDR1 SGHDN, CDR2 FVKESK. The CDR3 is 13 residues long. CDR3 sequence: CASSPRLRDTQYF. DNA of the CDR3: TGTGCCAGCAGCCCCAGACTCCGAGATACGCAGTATTTT.

The V call is TRBV6-6, the J call TRBJ1-2; 10 bases are a match to TRBD1. Germline CDR1 MNHNY, CDR2 SVGAGI (reference sequence). The CDR3 spans 14 residues. The junction had 9 bases not matched to a gene; V was cut back by 6 bases and J by 8 bases. CDR3: CASSTGTGVGGYTF. In nucleotides, the CDR3 is TGTGCCAGCAGCACAGGGACAGGGGTTGGGGGCTACACCTTC.

The V gene is TRBV29-1, the J gene TRBJ1-6; 9 bases match TRBD1. Germline CDR1 reads SQVTM; CDR2 reads ANQGSEA. Trimming took 5 bases from V and 8 from J; bases not matched to a gene: 4. The CDR3 runs to 13 residues. Written as DNA, the CDR3 is TGCAGCGTTACGACAGGGGGAGATTCACCCCTCCACTTT. This sequence encodes CSVTTGGDSPLHF.

Comments on this clone: The junction does not match germline at one end; this may be a read error. CDR3: CASSSLGLTGELFF. CDR3 bases: TGTGCTAGCAGCTCCCTGGGGCTAACCGGGGAGCTGTTTTTT. The chain joins TRBV7-7 to TRBJ2-2; the D gene is possibly TRBD1 (5 bases). Germline V gives CDR1 SSHAT, CDR2 FNYEAQ (reference sequence). CDR3 length: 14 amino acids.

The chain recombines TRBV5-1 with TRBJ1-2; D possibly corresponds to TRBD1 (6 bases). Deletions cut 4 bases from V and 1 base from J, with 11 bases between. This CDR3 comprises 14 residues. Germline V gene lookup returns CDR1 SGHRS and CDR2 YFSETQ. In DNA, the CDR3 is TGCGCCAGCAGCGTCCAGGGGCATAACTATGGCTACACCTTC. Encoded protein: CASSVQGHNYGYTF. The whole variable domain, filled in from reference TRBV5-1 and TRBJ1-2, reads KAGVTQTPRYLIKTRGQQVTLSCSPISGHRSVSWYQQTPGQGLQFLFEYFSETQRNKGNFPGRFSGRQFSNSRSEMNVSTLELGDSALYLCASSVQGHNYGYTFGSGTRLTVV.

V is TRBV28 and J is TRBJ1-2, with no clear D. This CDR3 comprises 14 residues. Trimming cost V 5 bases and J 6 bases, with 16 bases left between them. Germline CDR1 is MDHEN and CDR2 is SYDVKM. DNA for the CDR3: TGTGCCAGCAGTCCCCTTCGAGGGATTGATGGCTACACCTTC. Its translation is CASSPLRGIDGYTF.

V and J are TRBV6-1 and TRBJ1-1; D is possibly TRBD1 (6 bases). Deletions cut 6 bases from V and 1 base from J, with 9 bases between. This CDR3 is 13 amino acids long. CDR1 is MNHNS, CDR2 SASEGT, per germline. The CDR3 DNA reads as TGTGCCAGCAGCCCGACAGGGAACACTGAAGCTTTCTTT. Translated, it gives CASSPTGNTEAFF.

The V and J genes are TRBV19 and TRBJ1-5, with 9 bases lining up with TRBD1. Germline trimming cut 6 bases from V and 7 bases from J; bases unmatched to any gene: 4. This CDR3 spans 13 amino acids. CDR1 and CDR2 from the germline V gene are LNHDA and SQIVND (reference sequence). The CDR3: CASRDRGDQPQHF. The CDR3 DNA reads TGTGCCAGTAGAGACAGGGGGGACCAGCCCCAGCATTTT.

The rearrangement uses TRBV5-4 and TRBJ2-7, with TRBD2 matching 9 bases. V shed 4 bases and J 3 bases; nucleotides not matched to a gene: 11. Looked up from germline, CDR1 is SGHNT and CDR2 is YYREEE (reference sequence). This CDR3 comprises 16 residues. CDR3 in amino acids: CASSPGWASGIYEQYF. CDR3 nucleotides: TGTGCCAGCAGCCCTGGGTGGGCTAGCGGGATCTACGAGCAGTACTTC.

This chain joins TRBV28 and TRBJ2-5, with D perhaps TRBD2 (6 bases). The CDR3 contains 13 residues. Germline CDR1 reads MDHEN; CDR2 reads SYDVKM. The CDR3 reads CAGSVEGRETQYF. Written as DNA, the CDR3 is TGTGCGGGCTCAGTAGAGGGGAGGGAGACCCAGTACTTC.

The chain couples TRBV5-6 to TRBJ2-1, with 7 bases identical to TRBD1. Germline V lookup: CDR1 SGHDT, CDR2 YYEEEE. With V trimmed by 3 bases and J by 4 bases, 10 bases remained unmatched. The CDR3 is 16 amino acids. CDR3: CASSSGQARLYNEQFF. CDR3 sequence (DNA): TGTGCCAGCAGCTCTGGACAGGCCCGACTATACAATGAGCAGTTCTTC.

This chain connects TRBV10-3 to TRBJ2-2, with 7 bases aligning to TRBD1. Looked up from germline, CDR1 is ENHRY and CDR2 is SYGVKD. V lost 7 bases to trimming and J lost 7 bases; unmatched junction nucleotides: 6. The CDR3 totals 13 residues. The CDR3 spells CAINTGEVGELFF. The CDR3 DNA reads TGTGCCATCAACACAGGGGAAGTCGGGGAGCTGTTTTTT.

This chain links TRBV6-1 with TRBJ2-7, with 13 bases identical to TRBD2. The CDR3 loop spans 15 amino acids. Germline assignment: CDR1 MNHNS and CDR2 SASEGT. The V segment lost 4 bases and the J segment 0 bases; nucleotides outside the gene matches: 0. CDR3 in DNA: TGTGCCAGCAGTGGGACTAGCGGGAGCTCCTACGAGCAGTACTTC. It specifies CASSGTSGSSYEQYF.